The rows below give T cell receptor beta chains drawn from one sample of a study of CD8 T cells in ankylosing spondylitis. Each CDR3 protein is one row after TCRdb ran MiXCR on the 5' RACE reads. The sample consists of approximately 350,000 distinct CDR3 sequences, approximately 14% of them appearing once. Sample: blood, either unsorted or a sorted T cell fraction (not recorded which). The source is a male donor with ankylosing spondylitis or in good health (not recorded which). The CDR3 runs from the conserved cysteine through the conserved F or W. A D gene is named only where the DNA matches it firmly. Size is omitted from some rows. Given values are once, few, many or a class for expanded clones.

d_gene	j_gene	abundance	v_gene	CDR3aa	CDR3nt
NA	TRBJ1-4	few	TRBV2	CASSEGPGEKLFF	TGTGCCAGCAGTGAGGGCCCGGGGGAAAAACTGTTTTTT
NA	TRBJ2-5	few	TRBV7-9	CASSLRAGIGETQYF	TGTGCCAGCAGCCTCCGGGCAGGGATAGGCGAGACCCAGTACTTC
NA	TRBJ2-7	few	TRBV9	CASSTRNSYEQYF	TGTGCCAGCAGCACCCGGAACTCCTACGAGCAGTACTTC
NA	TRBJ2-3	NA	TRBV7-2	CASSLVGSTDTQYF	TGTGCCAGCAGCTTGGTAGGAAGCACAGATACGCAGTATTTT
TRBD1	TRBJ1-6	many	TRBV12-3/TRBV12-4	CASSLGQGTYNSPLHF	TGTGCCAGCAGTCTGGGACAGGGAACCTATAATTCACCCCTCCACTTT
NA	TRBJ1-4	NA	TRBV28	CASSFEGFGKLFF	TGTGCCAGCAGTTTCGAAGGTTTCGGAAAACTGTTTTTT
NA	TRBJ1-4	few	TRBV4-2	CASSQEHGPNEKLFF	TGTGCCAGCAGCCAGGAACACGGACCCAATGAAAAACTGTTTTTT
NA	TRBJ1-1	many	TRBV7-9	CASSLTQSNTEAFF	TGTGCCAGCAGCTTAACCCAGAGCAACACTGAAGCTTTCTTT
NA	TRBJ2-1	few	TRBV5-1	CASSLTSSGHNEQFF	TGCGCCAGCAGCTTGACTAGCTCGGGGCACAATGAGCAGTTCTTC
NA	TRBJ2-1	NA	TRBV9	CASSERDRWPYNEQFF	TGTGCCAGCAGCGAGCGAGACAGGTGGCCCTACAATGAGCAGTTCTTC
TRBD1	TRBJ2-1	NA	TRBV5-1	CASSPRTGDYEQFF	TGCGCCAGCAGCCCGAGGACAGGGGACTATGAGCAGTTCTTC
NA	TRBJ2-3	NA	TRBV6-1	CASSPYNGANTDTQYF	TGTGCCAGCAGTCCCTACAACGGGGCCAACACAGATACGCAGTATTTT
NA	TRBJ2-7	few	TRBV6-5	CASSYTGIIDEQYF	TGTGCCAGCAGTTACACAGGGATTATCGACGAGCAGTACTTC
TRBD1	TRBJ1-2	NA	TRBV18	CASSPLGQDYGYTF	TGTGCCAGCTCACCTCTCGGACAGGACTATGGCTACACCTTC
NA	TRBJ2-1	many	TRBV3-1	CASSQDSVSSYNEQFF	TGTGCCAGCAGCCAAGACTCCGTAAGCTCCTACAATGAGCAGTTCTTC
TRBD1	TRBJ1-5	once	TRBV6-1	CASRDRSNQPQHF	TGTGCCAGCAGGGACAGGTCGAATCAGCCCCAGCATTTT
NA	TRBJ1-2	few	TRBV30	CAWSQENGYTF	TGTGCCTGGAGTCAAGAGAATGGCTACACCTTC
TRBD2	TRBJ2-1	NA	TRBV5-1	CASSPGLASSSYNEQFF	TGCGCCAGCAGCCCTGGACTAGCGAGTAGCTCCTACAATGAGCAGTTCTTC
NA	TRBJ2-7	NA	TRBV4-1	CASSPIRASRGRVRSYEQYF	TGCGCCAGCAGCCCAATTCGTGCCTCTCGTGGCAGGGTGAGATCCTACGAGCAGTACTTC
TRBD2	TRBJ2-2	NA	TRBV12-3/TRBV12-4	CASSLASYRGLAGGWNTGELFF	TGTGCCAGCAGTTTAGCGAGTTATAGGGGACTAGCGGGGGGTTGGAACACCGGGGAGCTGTTTTTT
TRBD2	TRBJ2-5	few	TRBV20-1	CSASWPSGGEETQYF	TGCAGTGCTAGTTGGCCCAGCGGGGGGGAAGAGACCCAGTACTTC
TRBD1	TRBJ1-1	few	TRBV18	CASSPPQGVSTEAFF	TGTGCCAGCTCACCCCCACAGGGGGTAAGCACTGAAGCTTTCTTT
NA	TRBJ1-1	many	TRBV20-1	CSARKGAENTEAFF	TGCAGTGCTAGAAAAGGGGCGGAAAACACTGAAGCTTTCTTT
NA	TRBJ1-6	NA	TRBV5-1	CASSPTAGRENSPLHF	TGCGCCAGCAGCCCCACGGCGGGGAGGGAGAATTCACCCCTCCACTTT
NA	TRBJ2-1	few	TRBV6-1	CASRGSGAYNEQFF	TGTGCCAGCAGGGGTAGCGGCGCCTACAATGAGCAGTTCTTC
NA	TRBJ2-2	NA	TRBV4-2	CASSQEVGLGWGGELFF	TGTGCCAGCAGCCAAGAAGTCGGACTCGGGTGGGGCGGGGAGCTGTTTTTT
TRBD2	TRBJ2-5	NA	TRBV2	CASRRDSGTQETQYF	TGTGCCAGCAGAAGGGATAGCGGGACCCAAGAGACCCAGTACTTC
NA	TRBJ2-2	few	TRBV4-1	CASSRLHTGELFF	TGCGCCAGCAGCCGCCTGCACACCGGGGAGCTGTTTTTT
NA	TRBJ2-6	NA	TRBV12-3/TRBV12-4	CASSESYRATGANVLTF	TGTGCCAGCAGCGAGTCTTACAGGGCAACTGGGGCCAACGTCCTGACTTTC
NA	TRBJ2-2	few	TRBV7-9	CASSLTGLHTGELFF	TGTGCCAGCAGTCTTACGGGACTTCACACCGGGGAGCTGTTTTTT
NA	TRBJ2-1	NA	TRBV5-1	CASSLGGSPGNGQFF	TGCGCCAGCAGCTTGGGCGGAAGCCCCGGGAATGGGCAGTTCTTC
TRBD1	TRBJ1-1	few	TRBV7-9	CASSLTGAENTEAFF	TGTGCCAGCAGCTTAACAGGGGCGGAGAACACTGAAGCTTTCTTT
TRBD2	TRBJ2-7	once	TRBV5-1	CASSLATSGQVSSYEQYF	TGCGCCAGCAGCTTGGCGACTAGCGGGCAAGTATCGTCCTACGAGCAGTACTTC
TRBD2	TRBJ2-7	few	TRBV28	CASSSFGVAGGGEQYF	TGTGCCAGCAGTTCCTTTGGGGTAGCGGGAGGAGGAGAGCAGTACTTC
NA	TRBJ2-1	NA	TRBV10-3	CAISESSLGGRHNEQFF	TGTGCCATCAGTGAGTCAAGTCTGGGGGGTCGGCACAATGAGCAGTTCTTC
TRBD1	TRBJ2-2	NA	TRBV5-1	CASSLGPTGVTGELFF	TGCGCCAGCAGCTTGGGTCCGACAGGGGTCACCGGGGAGCTGTTTTTT
TRBD1	TRBJ2-5	few	TRBV12-5	CASAYTGGAKTQYF	TGTGCTAGTGCCTATACAGGGGGCGCGAAGACCCAGTACTTC
NA	TRBJ1-1	many	TRBV12-3/TRBV12-4	CASSFRRNTEAFF	TGTGCCAGCAGTTTCCGGCGGAACACTGAAGCTTTCTTT
NA	TRBJ2-1	many	TRBV29-1	CSVGAYPYNEQFF	TGCAGCGTTGGGGCGTACCCCTACAATGAGCAGTTCTTC
NA	TRBJ2-3	few	TRBV20-1	CSARDPAAKTQYF	TGCAGTGCTAGAGATCCCGCGGCCAAGACGCAGTATTTT
TRBD1	TRBJ1-2	few	TRBV5-1	CASSDPQGARGGYTF	TGCGCCAGCAGCGACCCGCAGGGGGCGCGAGGTGGCTACACCTTC
NA	TRBJ2-1	few	TRBV5-1	CASSLTPSYNEQFF	TGCGCCAGCAGCTTGACACCCTCCTACAATGAGCAGTTCTTC
NA	TRBJ1-1	few	TRBV2	CASSQTWTAEDFF	TGTGCCAGCAGCCAAACTTGGACGGCTGAAGATTTCTTT
NA	TRBJ1-2	NA	TRBV12-3/TRBV12-4	CASSFGVGPDSYGYTF	TGTGCCAGCAGTTTCGGAGTAGGACCCGACAGCTATGGCTACACCTTC
TRBD2	TRBJ2-2	NA	TRBV10-1	CASSEGGSNTGELFF	TGCGCCAGCAGTGAAGGCGGGAGTAACACCGGGGAGCTGTTTTTT
NA	TRBJ2-7	NA	TRBV18	CASSLSGTANYEQYF	TGTGCCAGCTCACTCTCCGGGACGGCGAACTACGAGCAGTACTTC
NA	TRBJ1-2	NA	TRBV15	CATSRDNRQDGYTF	TGTGCCACCAGCAGAGATAACCGACAGGATGGCTACACCTTC
NA	TRBJ2-3	NA	TRBV14	CASSQGGSTDTQYF	TGTGCCAGCAGCCAGGGGGGAAGCACAGATACGCAGTATTTT
NA	TRBJ2-5	NA	TRBV6-1	CASKGLGQETQYF	TGTGCCAGCAAAGGACTGGGTCAAGAGACCCAGTACTTC
NA	TRBJ1-6	many	TRBV5-1	CASSPAAGAYSPLHF	TGCGCCAGCAGCCCGGCGGCAGGAGCTTATTCACCCCTCCACTTT
NA	TRBJ2-1	NA	TRBV10-3	CAIMGQPLRGVHNEQFF	TGTGCCATCATGGGCCAGCCTCTGAGAGGGGTCCACAATGAGCAGTTCTTC
NA	TRBJ2-6	NA	TRBV7-2	CASSPDSTSGANVLTF	TGTGCCAGCAGCCCAGATTCTACATCTGGGGCCAACGTCCTGACTTTC
NA	TRBJ1-1	NA	TRBV7-2	CASSLALLLGANTEAFF	TGTGCCAGCAGCTTAGCCCTTCTATTGGGGGCTAACACTGAAGCTTTCTTT
TRBD1	TRBJ1-2	NA	TRBV12-3/TRBV12-4	CASSDRQGGGYTF	TGTGCCAGCAGTGATCGACAGGGGGGTGGCTACACCTTC
NA	TRBJ2-1	few	TRBV4-1	CASSQGSVSRNNEQFF	TGCGCCAGCAGCCAAGGAAGTGTGTCGAGGAACAATGAGCAGTTCTTC